A selection of T cell receptor beta chains follows, all from one sample in a study of T cells in Graves' hyperthyroidism and ophthalmopathy. Each CDR3 protein is one row after TCRdb ran MiXCR on the multiplex PCR reads. Of hundreds of thousands of distinct CDR3 sequences listed, around 15% are singletons. The sample comprised blood. Every receptor here comes from a woman aged 25 to 39 with Graves' hyperthyroidism. The CDR3 runs from the conserved cysteine through the conserved F or W. The D gene is left open where the match is weak. The listing skips clone size in some rows; elsewhere it reads once, few, many or a size class.

TRBJ1-6,once,TRBV7-9,TRBD1,CASSLVDRGPSPLHF,TGTGCCAGCAGCTTAGTGGACAGGGGGCCTTCACCCCTCCACTTT
TRBJ2-1,many,TRBV28,-,CASSYSQGAKYNEQFF,TGTGCCAGCAGTTATTCCCAGGGCGCTAAATACAATGAGCAGTTCTTC
TRBJ2-1,many,TRBV28,TRBD2,CASSFWTSGDNEQFF,TGTGCCAGCAGTTTTTGGACTAGCGGTGACAATGAGCAGTTCTTC
TRBJ1-5,many,TRBV28,TRBD1,CASSKRTGATVAIIGQQPQHF,TGTGCCAGCAGTAAGAGGACAGGGGCGACTGTTGCGATTATCGGTCAGCAGCCCCAGCATTTT
TRBJ2-1,many,TRBV7-2,-,CASSLGGPPYNEQFF,TGTGCCAGCAGCTTAGGAGGGCCTCCCTACAATGAGCAGTTCTTC
TRBJ2-3,-,TRBV30,TRBD1,CAWGVQGPDTQYF,TGTGCCTGGGGTGTACAGGGGCCAGATACGCAGTATTTT
TRBJ2-7,few,TRBV4-3,TRBD2,CASSQDRLAGYEQYF,TGCGCCAGCAGCCAAGATCGACTAGCGGGCTACGAGCAGTACTTC
TRBJ2-3,many,TRBV28,-,CASRFGGVTDTQYF,TGTGCCAGCAGATTTGGGGGAGTTACAGATACGCAGTATTTT
TRBJ2-7,few,TRBV20-1,-,CSATYRAYEQYF,TGCAGTGCTACTTACAGAGCCTACGAGCAGTACTTC
TRBJ2-5,many,TRBV27,-,CASSMDSQETQYF,TGTGCCAGCAGTATGGACTCACAAGAGACCCAGTACTTC
TRBJ1-5,many,TRBV30,TRBD1,CAYSLGQGRFYQPQHF,TGTGCCTATTCCCTTGGACAGGGTAGATTTTATCAGCCCCAGCATTTT
TRBJ2-3,many,TRBV11-2,-,CASSLRQTGDTQYF,TGTGCCAGCAGCTTACGGCAAACGGGGGATACGCAGTATTTT
TRBJ2-2,-,TRBV11-2,TRBD2,CASSLGGLAGVVPGELFF,TGTGCCAGCAGCTTGGGGGGCTTAGCGGGAGTAGTCCCCGGGGAGCTGTTTTTT
TRBJ1-2,few,TRBV4-1,TRBD1,CASSRDRDEVSTF,TGCGCCAGCAGCCGAGACAGGGACGAGGTATCCACCTTC
TRBJ2-5,few,TRBV5-1,TRBD2,CASSRQRLAGEETQYF,TGCGCCAGCAGCCGACAACGACTAGCGGGAGAGGAGACCCAGTACTTC
TRBJ2-1,many,TRBV20-1,-,CSASVVAYNEQFF,TGCAGTGCTAGTGTAGTAGCCTACAATGAGCAGTTCTTC
TRBJ1-4,few,TRBV6-1,-,CASSERLKLFF,TGTGCCAGCAGTGAACGGCTCAAACTGTTTTTT
TRBJ2-7,many,TRBV6-6,TRBD1,CASSYSDGRGEQYF,TGTGCCAGCAGTTACTCGGACGGCAGGGGGGAGCAGTACTTC
TRBJ2-3,many,TRBV19,-,CASSDYSGRGTDTQYF,TGTGCCAGTAGTGATTATTCGGGTCGTGGCACAGATACGCAGTATTTT
TRBJ2-7,-,TRBV12-3/TRBV12-4,TRBD2,CASREIGLGRYEQYF,TGTGCCAGCAGAGAGATTGGACTAGGGCGCTACGAGCAGTACTTC
TRBJ2-2,-,TRBV9,TRBD2,CASSPPGRGRANTGELFF,TGTGCCAGCAGCCCCCCCGGCCGAGGGAGGGCGAACACCGGGGAGCTGTTTTTT
TRBJ1-1,many,TRBV6-1,-,CASRSDRSMNTEAFF,TGTGCCAGCCGTTCCGACAGGTCGATGAACACTGAAGCTTTCTTT
TRBJ1-2,-,TRBV7-9,-,CASSHNNLDSNYGYTF,TGTGCCAGCAGCCACAACAATCTAGACAGCAACTATGGCTACACCTTC
TRBJ2-7,few,TRBV27,TRBD1,CASSIERAGTGAYEQYF,TGTGCCAGCAGTATAGAAAGAGCCGGGACAGGGGCCTACGAGCAGTACTTC
TRBJ2-1,many,TRBV20-1,-,CSLSTAAGNEQFF,TGCAGTCTCTCGACAGCGGCGGGCAATGAGCAGTTCTTC
TRBJ1-5,-,TRBV5-1,-,CASSLEGRRNQPQHF,TGCGCCAGCAGCTTGGAGGGAAGGCGCAATCAGCCCCAGCATTTT
TRBJ2-7,many,TRBV20-1,-,CSAIYDEQYF,TGCAGTGCTATCTACGACGAGCAGTACTTC
TRBJ2-7,-,TRBV28,-,CASTNTGPPYEQYF,TGTGCCAGCACTAACACAGGGCCCCCCTACGAGCAGTACTTC
TRBJ2-7,many,TRBV12-3/TRBV12-4,-,CASTPGTRYEQYF,TGTGCCAGCACGCCCGGGACGCGGTACGAGCAGTACTTC
TRBJ2-4,few,TRBV29-1,-,CSVEGGNLAKNIQYF,TGCAGCGTTGAAGGGGGGAACCTAGCCAAAAACATTCAGTACTTC
TRBJ2-7,few,TRBV5-1,-,CASSLAGGNEQYF,TGCGCCAGCAGCTTGGCCGGGGGAAACGAGCAGTACTTC
TRBJ2-1,many,TRBV2,TRBD2,CASSRGLAGGGEQFF,TGTGCCAGCAGCAGAGGACTAGCGGGGGGGGGTGAGCAGTTCTTC
TRBJ2-3,-,TRBV19,-,CASSIGGELGPDTQYF,TGTGCCAGTAGTATAGGAGGGGAGTTGGGCCCAGATACGCAGTATTTT
TRBJ2-7,few,TRBV20-1,TRBD1,CSAVNRGSTEQYF,TGCAGTGCTGTGAACAGGGGTAGTACCGAGCAGTACTTC
TRBJ2-7,-,TRBV19,-,CASNGRDYEQYF,TGTGCCAGTAACGGCAGGGACTACGAGCAGTACTTC